This TCR beta chain was obtained from a study of identical twins. TCRdb re-called the 5' RACE reads through MiXCR, storing one row per CDR3 protein. The data contain just over 500,000 distinct CDR3 sequences, approximately 22% of them singletons. The CDR3 spans 18 residues. Trimming pared 2 bases from V and 0 bases from J, leaving 18 bases between. Germline values: CDR1 LGHDT, CDR2 YNNKEL (reference sequence). This clonotype was detected only a few times. The same data also went into a second study, on T cells expressing NK-cell markers. That study adds: Researchers report these clonotypes also headed the CD3+CD56-NKG2C+ fraction in four donors.

The chain joins TRBV3-1 to TRBJ2-3; D possibly corresponds to TRBD2 (5 bases). The TCR originated in a woman under 30 in good health. Sequenced input: CD4+ T cells sorted from blood. The CDR3 nucleotides read TGTGCCAGCAGCCAACTGCTATTTCCGCGGGCTAGCACAGATACGCAGTATTTT. Amino acids: CASSQLLFPRASTDTQYF.